This TCR beta chain originates from a study of T cells after yellow fever vaccination. This clonotype turned up a few times. Looked up from germline, CDR1 is SEHNR and CDR2 is FQNEAQ (reference sequence). With 11 bases removed from V and 1 base from J, the gap between germline ends came to 21 bases. The CDR3 spans 16 residues. TCRdb re-derived calls from the 5' RACE reads in MiXCR, one entry per CDR3 protein. Of about 340,000 distinct CDR3 sequences detected, 8% to 10% appear once; the ten largest clones hold about a sixth. The starting material was PBMCs, obtained on the day of the first yellow fever vaccination. The receptor's source is a man aged 18 to 30 who received the YFV17D yellow fever vaccine. The chain employs TRBV7-9 and TRBJ2-1; tentatively, D is TRBD1 (5 bases). The CDR3 protein is CAGIPKTGASYNEQFF. The CDR3 DNA follows: TGTGCCGGCATCCCGAAGACTGGGGCTTCCTACAATGAGCAGTTCTTC.